This T cell receptor (beta chain) derives from a study of technical replicates of blood from a few donors. J was trimmed by 5 bases and V by 7 bases; bases with no gene match: 6. The germline CDR1 and CDR2 sequences are SGHVS and FNYEAQ. The CDR3 extends over 14 amino acids. This table comes from immunoSEQ multiplex PCR, and its TCRdb copy is limited to in-frame clones, with some not included. The sample shows around 92,000 clones, roughly 96% of them seen only once. This clonotype originated in a human donor in good health. Sequencing was performed on T cells isolated from PBMCs. The chain links TRBV7-6 to TRBJ2-1; 9 nucleotides align to TRBD1. This CDR3 is CASTWDRDHNEQFF. CDR3 sequence (DNA): TGTGCCAGCACTTGGGACAGGGATCACAATGAGCAGTTCTTC.